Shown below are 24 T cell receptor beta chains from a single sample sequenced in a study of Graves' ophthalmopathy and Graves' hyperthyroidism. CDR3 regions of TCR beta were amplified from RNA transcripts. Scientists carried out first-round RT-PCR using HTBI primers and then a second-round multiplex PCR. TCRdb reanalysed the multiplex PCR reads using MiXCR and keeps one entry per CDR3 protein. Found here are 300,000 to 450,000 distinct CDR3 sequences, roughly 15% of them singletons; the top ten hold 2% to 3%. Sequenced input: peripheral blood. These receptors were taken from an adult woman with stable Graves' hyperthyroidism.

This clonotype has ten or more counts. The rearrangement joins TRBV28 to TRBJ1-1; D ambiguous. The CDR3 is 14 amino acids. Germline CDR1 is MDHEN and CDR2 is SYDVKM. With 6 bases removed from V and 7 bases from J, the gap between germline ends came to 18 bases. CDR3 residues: CASSRPTTKGEAFF. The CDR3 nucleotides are TGTGCCAGCAGCCGCCCTACAACAAAGGGTGAAGCTTTCTTT.

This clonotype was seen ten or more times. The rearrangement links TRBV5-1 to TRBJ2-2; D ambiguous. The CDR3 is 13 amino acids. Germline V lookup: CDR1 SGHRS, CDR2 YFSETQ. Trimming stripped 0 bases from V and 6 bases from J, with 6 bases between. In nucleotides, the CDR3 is TGCGCCAGCAGCTTGGAGGGATCCGGGGAGCTGTTTTTT. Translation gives CASSLEGSGELFF. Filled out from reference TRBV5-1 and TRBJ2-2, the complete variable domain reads KAGVTQTPRYLIKTRGQQVTLSCSPISGHRSVSWYQQTPGQGLQFLFEYFSETQRNKGNFPGRFSGRQFSNSRSEMNVSTLELGDSALYLCASSLEGSGELFFGEGSRLTVL.

As DNA, the CDR3 is TGTGCCAGCTCACCCGCACAGAGGGAGACCCAGTACTTC. This encodes CASSPAQRETQYF. The chain has TRBV18 and TRBJ2-5; no clear D gene. This CDR3 has 13 amino acids. Trimming cost V 3 bases and J 5 bases, with 10 bases left between them. CDR1 is KGHSH and CDR2 is LQKENI in the germline V gene.

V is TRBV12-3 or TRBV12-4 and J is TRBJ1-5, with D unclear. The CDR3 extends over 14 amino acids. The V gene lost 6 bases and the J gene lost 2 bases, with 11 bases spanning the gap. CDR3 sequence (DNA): TGTGCCAGCAGACTGGGTCCCGGCAATCAGCCCCAGCATTTT. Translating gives CASRLGPGNQPQHF.

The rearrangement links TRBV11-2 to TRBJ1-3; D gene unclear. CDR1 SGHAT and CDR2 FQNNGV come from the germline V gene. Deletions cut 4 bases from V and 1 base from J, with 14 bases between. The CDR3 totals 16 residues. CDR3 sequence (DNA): TGTGCCAGCAGCTCCCTGGACCCCTCTTCTGGAAACACCATATATTTT. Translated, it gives CASSSLDPSSGNTIYF.

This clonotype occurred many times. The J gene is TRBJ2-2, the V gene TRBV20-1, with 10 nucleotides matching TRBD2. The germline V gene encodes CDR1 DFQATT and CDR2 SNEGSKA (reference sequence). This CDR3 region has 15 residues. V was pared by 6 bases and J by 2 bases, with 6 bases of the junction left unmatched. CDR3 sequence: CSAASGSANTGELFF. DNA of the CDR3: TGCAGTGCGGCTAGCGGGAGTGCAAACACCGGGGAGCTGTTTTTT.

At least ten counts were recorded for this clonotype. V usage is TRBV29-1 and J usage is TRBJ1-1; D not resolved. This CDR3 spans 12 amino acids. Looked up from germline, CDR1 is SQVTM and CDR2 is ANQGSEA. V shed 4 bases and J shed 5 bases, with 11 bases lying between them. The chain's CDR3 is CSVGVGFTEAFF. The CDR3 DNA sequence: TGCAGCGTTGGGGTAGGTTTTACTGAAGCTTTCTTT.

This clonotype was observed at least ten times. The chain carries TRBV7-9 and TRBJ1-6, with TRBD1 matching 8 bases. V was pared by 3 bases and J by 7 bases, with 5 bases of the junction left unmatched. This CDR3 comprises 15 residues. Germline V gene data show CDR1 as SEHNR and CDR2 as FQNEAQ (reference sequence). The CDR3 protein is CASSLDTGGNSPLHF. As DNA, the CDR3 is TGTGCCAGCAGCTTGGATACAGGGGGAAATTCACCCCTCCACTTT.

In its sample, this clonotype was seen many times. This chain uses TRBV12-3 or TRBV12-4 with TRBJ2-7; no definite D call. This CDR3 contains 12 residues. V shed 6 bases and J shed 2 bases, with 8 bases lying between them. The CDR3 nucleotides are TGTGCCAGCAGGGGCATACCCTACGAGCAGTACTTC. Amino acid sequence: CASRGIPYEQYF.

The CDR3 here is CATSDPGTSGGYQETQYF. The CDR3 nucleotides are TGTGCCACCAGTGACCCGGGGACTAGCGGGGGGTACCAAGAGACCCAGTACTTC. The chain is built from TRBV24-1 and TRBJ2-5, with TRBD2 matching 15 bases. The trim removed 4 bases at V and 0 bases at J, leaving 5 bases unmatched. Per the germline V gene, CDR1 is KGHDR and CDR2 is SFDVKD. The CDR3 length is 18 residues.

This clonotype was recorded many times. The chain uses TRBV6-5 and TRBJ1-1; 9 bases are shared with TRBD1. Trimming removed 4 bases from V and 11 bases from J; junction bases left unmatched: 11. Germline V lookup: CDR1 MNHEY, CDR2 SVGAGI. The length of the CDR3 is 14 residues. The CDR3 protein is CASSSPSTGGDAFF. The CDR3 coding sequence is TGTGCCAGCAGTTCCCCATCTACAGGGGGCGATGCTTTCTTT.

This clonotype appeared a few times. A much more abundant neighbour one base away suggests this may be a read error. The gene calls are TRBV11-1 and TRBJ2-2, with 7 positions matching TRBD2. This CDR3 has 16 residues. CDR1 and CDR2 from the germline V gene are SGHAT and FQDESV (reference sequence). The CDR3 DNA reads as TGTGCCAGCAGCCGTCCGGGCCTGAGCGGGACCGGGGAGCTGTGTTTT. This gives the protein CASSRPGLSGTGELCF.

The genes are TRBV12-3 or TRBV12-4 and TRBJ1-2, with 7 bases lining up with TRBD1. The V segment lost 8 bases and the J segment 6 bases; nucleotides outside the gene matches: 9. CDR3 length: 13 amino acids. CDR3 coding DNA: TGTGCCAGCGGATCCCCCGGGACAGATGGCTACACCTTC. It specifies CASGSPGTDGYTF.

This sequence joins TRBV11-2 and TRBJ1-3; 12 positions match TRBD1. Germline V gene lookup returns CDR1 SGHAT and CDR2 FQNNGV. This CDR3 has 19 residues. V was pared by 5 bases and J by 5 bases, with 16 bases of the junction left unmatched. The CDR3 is CASSTGQGASVGTRNTIYF. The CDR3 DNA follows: TGTGCCAGCAGCACGGGACAGGGGGCCTCCGTCGGGACTAGAAACACCATATATTTT.

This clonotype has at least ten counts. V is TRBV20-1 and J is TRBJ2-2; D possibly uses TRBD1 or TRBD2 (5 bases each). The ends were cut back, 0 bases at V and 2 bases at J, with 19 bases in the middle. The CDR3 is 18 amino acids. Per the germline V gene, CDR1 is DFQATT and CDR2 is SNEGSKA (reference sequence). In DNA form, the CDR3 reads TGCAGTGCTAGAGATGTCGGAGCTCGGGACGCTAACACCGGGGAGCTGTTTTTT. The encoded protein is CSARDVGARDANTGELFF.

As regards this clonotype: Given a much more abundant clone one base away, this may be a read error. As DNA, the CDR3 is TGTGCCACCAGTGATTCGTGGCGGGGGTATGGCTACATCTTC. Its translation is CATSDSWRGYGYIF. The chain is built from TRBV24-1 and TRBJ1-2; D is perhaps TRBD1 (5 bases). Germline V gene lookup returns CDR1 KGHDR and CDR2 SFDVKD. The CDR3 contains 14 residues.

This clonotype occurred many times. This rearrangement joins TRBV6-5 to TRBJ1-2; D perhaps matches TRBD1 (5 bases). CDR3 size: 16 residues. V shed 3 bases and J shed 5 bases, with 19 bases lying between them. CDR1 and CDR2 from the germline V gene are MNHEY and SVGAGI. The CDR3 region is CASSYSSGGEAYGYTF. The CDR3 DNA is TGTGCCAGCAGTTATAGTTCGGGGGGAGAAGCTTATGGCTACACCTTC.

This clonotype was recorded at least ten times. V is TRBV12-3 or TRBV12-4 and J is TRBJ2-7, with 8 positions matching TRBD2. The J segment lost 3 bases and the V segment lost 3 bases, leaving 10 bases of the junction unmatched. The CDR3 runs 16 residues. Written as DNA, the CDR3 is TGTGCCAGCAGTTTGAGGGCGGGGGGCCGAGGCTACGAGCAGTACTTC. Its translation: CASSLRAGGRGYEQYF.

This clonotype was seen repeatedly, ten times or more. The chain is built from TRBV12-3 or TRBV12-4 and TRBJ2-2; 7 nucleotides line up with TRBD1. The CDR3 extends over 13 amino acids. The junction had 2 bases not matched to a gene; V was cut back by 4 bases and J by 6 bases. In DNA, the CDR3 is TGTGCCAGCAGTTCAGGACAGGCCGGGGAGCTGTTTTTT. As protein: CASSSGQAGELFF.

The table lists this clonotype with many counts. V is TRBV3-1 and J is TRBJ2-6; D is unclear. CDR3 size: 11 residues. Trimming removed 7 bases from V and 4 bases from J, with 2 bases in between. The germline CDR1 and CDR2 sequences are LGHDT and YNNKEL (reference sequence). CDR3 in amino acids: CASTGANVLTF. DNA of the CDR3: TGTGCCAGCACCGGGGCCAACGTCCTGACTTTC.

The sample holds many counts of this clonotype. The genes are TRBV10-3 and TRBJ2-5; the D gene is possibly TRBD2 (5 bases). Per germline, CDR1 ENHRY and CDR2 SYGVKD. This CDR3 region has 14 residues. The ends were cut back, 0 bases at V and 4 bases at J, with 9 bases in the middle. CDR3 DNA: TGTGCCATCAGTGAGTCCGGGGTGCCAGAGACCCAGTACTTC. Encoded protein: CAISESGVPETQYF.

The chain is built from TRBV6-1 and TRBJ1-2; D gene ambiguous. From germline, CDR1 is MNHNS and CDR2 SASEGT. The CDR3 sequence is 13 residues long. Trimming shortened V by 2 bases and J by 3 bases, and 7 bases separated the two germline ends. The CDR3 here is CASSELGYYGYTF. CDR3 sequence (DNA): TGTGCCAGCAGTGAACTGGGATACTATGGCTACACCTTC.

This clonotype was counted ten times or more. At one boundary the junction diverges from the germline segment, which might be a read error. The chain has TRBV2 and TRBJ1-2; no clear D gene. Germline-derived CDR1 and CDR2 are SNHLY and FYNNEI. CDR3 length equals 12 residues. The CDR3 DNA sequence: TGTGCCAGCCGTGACCGTCGCTATGGCTACACCTTC. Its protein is CASRDRRYGYTF. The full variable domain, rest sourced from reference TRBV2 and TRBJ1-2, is EPEVTQTPSHQVTQMGQEVILRCVPISNHLYFYWYRQILGQKVEFLVSFYNNEISEKSEIFDDQFSVERPDGSNFTLKIRSTKLEDSAMYFCASRDRRYGYTFGSGTRLTVV.

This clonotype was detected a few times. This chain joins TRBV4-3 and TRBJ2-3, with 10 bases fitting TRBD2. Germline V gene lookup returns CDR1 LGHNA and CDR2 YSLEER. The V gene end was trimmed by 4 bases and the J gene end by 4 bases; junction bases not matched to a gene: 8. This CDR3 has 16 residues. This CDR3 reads CASSPRGLAMADTQYF. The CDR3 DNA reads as TGCGCCAGCAGCCCCCGGGGACTAGCGATGGCAGATACGCAGTATTTT.